This T cell receptor (beta chain) was sequenced for a study of radiotherapy plus CTLA-4 blockade in lung cancer. Whole-study results and caveats: Per reports, early blood T cell clone dynamics, plus interferon-beta, forecast response most strongly.

This clone was seen a few times. Its target is unknown. Germline CDR1 is MNHEY and CDR2 is SMNVEV (reference sequence). The CDR3 is 15 amino acids. V dropped 5 bases and J dropped 7; count of bases not matched to a gene: 6. Sequenced by immunoSEQ multiplex PCR; TCRdb stores in-frame clones only, minus some. Of 70,000 to 90,000 clones listed, roughly 79% were seen once; the top ten hold 22%. This rearrangement joins TRBV27 to TRBJ2-2, with 11 bases lining up with TRBD2. This receptor was taken from a human donor with non-small cell lung cancer whose response to radiotherapy plus ipilimumab could not be evaluated. Some clones in this sample may be carry-over from other donors' samples. This specimen was peripheral blood, taken from a patient treated with radiotherapy plus ipilimumab. CDR3 sequence: CASSPSGLAGGELFF. The CDR3 DNA is TGTGCCAGCAGTCCTTCCGGACTAGCGGGCGGGGAGCTGTTTTTT.